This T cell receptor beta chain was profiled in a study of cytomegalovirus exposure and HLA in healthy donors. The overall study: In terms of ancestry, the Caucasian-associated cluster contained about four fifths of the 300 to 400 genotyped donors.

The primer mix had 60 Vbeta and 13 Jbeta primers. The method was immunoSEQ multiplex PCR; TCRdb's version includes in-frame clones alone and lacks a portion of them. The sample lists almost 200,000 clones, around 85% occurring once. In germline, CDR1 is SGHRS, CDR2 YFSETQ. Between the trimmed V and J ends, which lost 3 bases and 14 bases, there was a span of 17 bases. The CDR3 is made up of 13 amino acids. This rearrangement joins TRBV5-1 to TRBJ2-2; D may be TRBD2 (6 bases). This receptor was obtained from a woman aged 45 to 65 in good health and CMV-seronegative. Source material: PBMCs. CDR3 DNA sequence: TGCGCCAGCAGCTCAATGCCGGGACTTAACCTGTTTTTT. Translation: CASSSMPGLNLFF.